This record covers a single T cell receptor beta chain. The antigen is undetermined. Profiling relied on immunoSEQ multiplex PCR, and the TCRdb table lists in-frame clones only, not all of them. The sample has roughly 100,000 clones, 75% to 90% seen once. This entry is derived from a study of identifying expanded T cells in peripheral blood. Whole-study results and caveats: Approximately two-week clone count variance significantly increased as total template count grew.

V was shortened by 1 base and J by 4 bases, with 8 bases between the two germline ends. This CDR3 has 15 amino acids. Germline assignment: CDR1 SEHNR and CDR2 FQNEAQ (reference sequence). This sequence was found in a person aged 18 to 69 in good health. The sequenced sample was blood. The rearrangement joins TRBV7-9 to TRBJ2-6; the D gene is possibly TRBD1 (5 bases). In nucleotides, the CDR3 is TGTGCCAGCAGCTTAGGACAGCCCGGGGCCAACGTCCTGACTTTC. This gives the protein CASSLGQPGANVLTF. Combining the CDR3 with reference TRBV7-9 and TRBJ2-6 gives the whole variable domain DTGVSQNPRHKITKRGQNVTFRCDPISEHNRLYWYRQTLGQGPEFLTYFQNEAQLEKSRLLSDRFSAERPKGSFSTLEIQRTEQGDSAMYLCASSLGQPGANVLTFGAGSRLTVL.